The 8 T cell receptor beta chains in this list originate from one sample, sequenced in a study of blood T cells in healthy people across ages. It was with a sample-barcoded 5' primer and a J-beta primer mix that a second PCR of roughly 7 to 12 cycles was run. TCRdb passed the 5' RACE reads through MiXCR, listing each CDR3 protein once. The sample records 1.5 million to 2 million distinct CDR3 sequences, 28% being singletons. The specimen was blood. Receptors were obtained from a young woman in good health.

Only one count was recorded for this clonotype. In nucleotides, the CDR3 is TGTGCCAGTAGCAGGGGACAGCAGGCCGAGCAGTACTTC. As protein: CASSRGQQAEQYF. This chain links TRBV19 with TRBJ2-7; 7 bases match TRBD1. Losses at the gene ends were 6 bases for V and 6 bases for J; bases not matched to a gene: 8. Germline CDR1 reads LNHDA; CDR2 reads SQIVND (reference sequence). CDR3 length: 13 amino acids.

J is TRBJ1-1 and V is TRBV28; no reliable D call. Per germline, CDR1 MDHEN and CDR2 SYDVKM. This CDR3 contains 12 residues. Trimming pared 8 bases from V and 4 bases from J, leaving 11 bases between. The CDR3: CASADWSTEAFF. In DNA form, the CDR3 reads TGTGCCAGCGCGGATTGGAGCACTGAAGCTTTCTTT.

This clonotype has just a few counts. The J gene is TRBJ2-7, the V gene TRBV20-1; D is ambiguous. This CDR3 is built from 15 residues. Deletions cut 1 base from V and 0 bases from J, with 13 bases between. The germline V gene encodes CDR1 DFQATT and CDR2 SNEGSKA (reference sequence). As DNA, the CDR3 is TGCAGTGCTAGAGTCCCCGGGTTTAGCTCCTACGAGCAGTACTTC. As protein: CSARVPGFSSYEQYF.

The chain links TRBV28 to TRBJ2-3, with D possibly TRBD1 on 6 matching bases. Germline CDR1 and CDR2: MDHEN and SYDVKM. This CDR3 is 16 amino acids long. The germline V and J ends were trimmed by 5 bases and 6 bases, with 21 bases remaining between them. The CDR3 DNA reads TGTGCCAGCAGTCCTACAGGGCTGGCCTCAGGGGATACGCAGTATTTT. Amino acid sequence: CASSPTGLASGDTQYF.

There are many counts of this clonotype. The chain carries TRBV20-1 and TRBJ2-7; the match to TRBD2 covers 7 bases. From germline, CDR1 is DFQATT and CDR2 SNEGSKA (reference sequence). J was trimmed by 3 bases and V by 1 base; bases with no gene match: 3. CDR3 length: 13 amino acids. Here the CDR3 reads CSARGGGFYEQYF. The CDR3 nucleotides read TGCAGTGCTAGAGGGGGGGGGTTCTACGAGCAGTACTTC.

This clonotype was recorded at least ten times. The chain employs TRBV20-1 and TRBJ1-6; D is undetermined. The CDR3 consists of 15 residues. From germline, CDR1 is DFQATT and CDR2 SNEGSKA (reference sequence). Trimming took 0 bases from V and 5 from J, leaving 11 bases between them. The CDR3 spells CSARDPAGDNSPLHF. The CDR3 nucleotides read TGCAGTGCTAGAGACCCCGCAGGTGATAATTCACCCCTCCACTTT.

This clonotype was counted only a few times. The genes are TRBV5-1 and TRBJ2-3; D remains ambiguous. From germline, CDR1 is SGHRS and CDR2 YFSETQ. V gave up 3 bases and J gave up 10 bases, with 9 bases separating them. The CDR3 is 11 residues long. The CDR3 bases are TGCGCCAGCAGCTGGGCTCAGGCGCAGTATTTT. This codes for CASSWAQAQYF.

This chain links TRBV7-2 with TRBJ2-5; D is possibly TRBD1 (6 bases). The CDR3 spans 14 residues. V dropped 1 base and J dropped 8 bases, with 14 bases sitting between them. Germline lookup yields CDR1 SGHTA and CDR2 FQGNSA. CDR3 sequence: CASSLGSRGSTQYF. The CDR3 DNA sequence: TGTGCCAGCAGCTTAGGGAGTAGGGGGAGTACCCAGTACTTC.